This T cell receptor (beta chain) is drawn from a study of CD8+ T cells in alopecia areata. Findings and caveats of the study: Sequences from scalp samples also cover resident alphabeta T cells of normal skin. As there was one nonresponder, how baseline CD8+ expansion relates to response remains uncertain.

Treatment: oral pan-JAK inhibitor, 5-10 mg twice daily. CDR1 is MNHEY and CDR2 is SMNVEV in the germline V gene (reference sequence). The CDR3 is 14 amino acids. The J segment lost 7 bases and the V segment lost 0 bases, leaving 2 bases of the junction unmatched. cDNA prepared by RNA extraction and subsequent reverse transcription served as the template for sequencing. This table comes from immunoSEQ multiplex PCR, and its TCRdb copy is limited to in-frame clones, with some not included. Of roughly 100,000 clones in the sample, roughly 47% were seen once. About this clone itself: Its antigen remains unknown.

This chain links TRBV27 with TRBJ2-3; TRBD2 agrees at 9 bases. The sample consisted of CD8+ T cells sorted from blood, taken at week 24, from a patient treated with tofacitinib. This clonotype was obtained from a human donor with alopecia areata. The CDR3 DNA is TGTGCCAGCAGTTTATCGGGACTAGCAAATACGCAGTATTTT. Its translation is CASSLSGLANTQYF.